This passage covers 3 T cell receptor beta chains from one sample sequenced in a study of blood T cell repertoires in COVID-19. The repertoire was sequenced with immunoSEQ multiplex PCR; TCRdb's copy has only in-frame clones and lacks some. Counted here are tens of thousands of clones, 82% occurring once; the ten biggest clones make up around a tenth. The sequenced material came from peripheral blood. Receptor source: a man older than 75 with COVID-19, enrolled during active disease.

V usage is TRBV2 and J usage is TRBJ1-2; D not certain. The CDR3 totals 11 residues. V lost 8 bases and J lost 8, with 12 bases in between. Germline V lookup: CDR1 SNHLY, CDR2 FYNNEI. The CDR3 reads CASHRQLGYTF. Written as DNA, the CDR3 is TGTGCCAGCCACCGCCAGTTAGGCTACACCTTC.

The chain couples TRBV14 to TRBJ2-3, with 11 bases that match TRBD2. The V gene end was trimmed by 5 bases and the J gene end by 4 bases; junction bases not matched to a gene: 11. The CDR3 consists of 17 residues. Germline V CDR1 and CDR2: SGHDN, FVKESK. This chain's CDR3 is CASSSYASGRTADTQYF. The CDR3 DNA sequence: TGTGCCAGCAGCTCCTACGCTAGCGGGAGGACGGCAGATACGCAGTATTTT.

J is TRBJ2-7 and V is TRBV7-8; 8 bases are shared with TRBD1. This CDR3 spans 14 amino acids. The V segment lost 4 bases and the J segment 9 bases; nucleotides outside the gene matches: 11. Germline CDR1 is SGHVS and CDR2 is FQNEAQ. DNA for the CDR3: TGTGCCAGCAGCTCCGGAAGACAGGGGCTAGGGCAGTACTTC. As protein: CASSSGRQGLGQYF.